The TCR beta chain described here comes from a study of cytomegalovirus exposure and HLA in healthy donors. Study-level points and caveats: A list of 150 or so TCR beta chains associated with cytomegalovirus was given. Across donors, most TCRs were seen rarely, yet some public ones were widespread.

V dropped 2 bases and J dropped 1; count of bases not matched to a gene: 4. CDR1 is SGHRS, CDR2 YFSETQ, per germline. The CDR3 runs 16 residues. Turning to this clone: Its antigen is unidentified.

Sequenced by immunoSEQ multiplex PCR; TCRdb stores in-frame clones only, minus some. The table shows about 130,000 clones, with approximately 95% occurring only once. The chain carries TRBV5-1 and TRBJ2-3; TRBD2 matches at 10 bases. The TCR comes from a man between 18 and 29 years old in good health and CMV-seronegative. Sample: PBMCs. The CDR3 loop is CASSFTSGAGTDTQYF. The DNA of the CDR3 is TGCGCCAGCAGCTTTACTAGCGGGGCGGGCACAGATACGCAGTATTTT.